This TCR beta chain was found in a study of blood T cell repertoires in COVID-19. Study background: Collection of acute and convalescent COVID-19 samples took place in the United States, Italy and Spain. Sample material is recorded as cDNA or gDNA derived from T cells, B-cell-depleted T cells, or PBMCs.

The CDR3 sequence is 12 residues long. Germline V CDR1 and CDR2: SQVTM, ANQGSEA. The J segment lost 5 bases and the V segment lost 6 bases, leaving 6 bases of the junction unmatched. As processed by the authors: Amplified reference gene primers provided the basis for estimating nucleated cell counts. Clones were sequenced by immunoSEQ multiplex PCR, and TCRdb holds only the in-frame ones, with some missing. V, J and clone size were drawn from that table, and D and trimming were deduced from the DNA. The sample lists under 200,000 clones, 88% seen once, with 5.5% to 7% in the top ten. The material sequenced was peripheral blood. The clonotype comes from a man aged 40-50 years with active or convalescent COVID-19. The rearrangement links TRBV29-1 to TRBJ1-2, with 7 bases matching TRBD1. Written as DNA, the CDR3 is TGCAGCGTGGAGGGACAGATTTATGGCTACACCTTC. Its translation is CSVEGQIYGYTF.